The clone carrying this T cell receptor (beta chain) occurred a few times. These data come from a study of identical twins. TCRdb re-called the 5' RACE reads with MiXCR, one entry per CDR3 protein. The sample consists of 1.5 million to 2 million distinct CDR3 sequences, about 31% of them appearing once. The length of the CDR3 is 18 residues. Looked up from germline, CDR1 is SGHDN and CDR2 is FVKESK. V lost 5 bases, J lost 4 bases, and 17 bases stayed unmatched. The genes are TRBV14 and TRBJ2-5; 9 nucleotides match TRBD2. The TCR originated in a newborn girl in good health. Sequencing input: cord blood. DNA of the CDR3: TGTGCCAGCAGCGCCCTAGCGGGGAATCTTAAGGGCCGAGAGACCCAGTACTTC. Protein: CASSALAGNLKGRETQYF.